This T cell receptor (beta chain) came from a study of T cell responses to AZD1222 COVID-19 vaccine. General study results and limits: Clonal diversity was possibly underestimated, and white British individuals and females predominated among donors. Close to half of spike-specific TCRs reportedly recognize unmutated variant regions.

CDR3 length: 16 residues. V dropped 4 bases and J dropped 6; count of bases not matched to a gene: 11. Germline V CDR1 and CDR2: LGHNA, YNFKEQ. Method: immunoSEQ multiplex PCR; TCRdb's copy keeps in-frame clones and lacks some. The sample records approximately 120,000 clones, around 92% being singletons. By its share, this clone is medium-sized. Antigen: not known. The origin of this receptor is an adult in good health. The rearrangement links TRBV4-2 to TRBJ2-1; TRBD2 aligns across 8 bases. This specimen consisted of peripheral blood, obtained on day 0 of AZD1222 vaccination. CDR3 amino acids: CASSPAPSGGFNEQFF. The CDR3 DNA reads TGTGCCAGCAGCCCGGCCCCCAGCGGGGGTTTCAATGAGCAGTTCTTC.